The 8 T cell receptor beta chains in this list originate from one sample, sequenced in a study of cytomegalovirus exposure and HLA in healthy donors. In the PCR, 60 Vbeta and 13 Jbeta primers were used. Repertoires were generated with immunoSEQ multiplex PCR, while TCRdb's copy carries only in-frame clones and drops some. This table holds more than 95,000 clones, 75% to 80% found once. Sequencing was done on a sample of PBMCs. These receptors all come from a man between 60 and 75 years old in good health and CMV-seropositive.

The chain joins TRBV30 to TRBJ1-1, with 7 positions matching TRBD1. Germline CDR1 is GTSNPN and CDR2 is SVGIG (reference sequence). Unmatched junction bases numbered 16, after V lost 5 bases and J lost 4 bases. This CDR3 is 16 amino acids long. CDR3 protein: CAWGPGQQTLGTEAFF. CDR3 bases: TGTGCCTGGGGACCGGGACAGCAAACTTTGGGCACTGAAGCTTTCTTT.

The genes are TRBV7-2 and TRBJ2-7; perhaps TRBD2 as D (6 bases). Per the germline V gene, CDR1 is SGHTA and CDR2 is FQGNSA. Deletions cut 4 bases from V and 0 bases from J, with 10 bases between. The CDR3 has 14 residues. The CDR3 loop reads CASSWDFSSYEQYF. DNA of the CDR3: TGTGCCAGCAGCTGGGACTTTAGCTCCTACGAGCAGTACTTC.

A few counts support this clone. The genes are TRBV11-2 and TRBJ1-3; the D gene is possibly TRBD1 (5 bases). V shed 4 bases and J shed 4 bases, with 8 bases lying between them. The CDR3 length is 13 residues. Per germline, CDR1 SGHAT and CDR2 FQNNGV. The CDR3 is CASSSTDGNTIYF. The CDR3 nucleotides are TGTGCCAGCAGCTCGACAGACGGAAACACCATATATTTT.

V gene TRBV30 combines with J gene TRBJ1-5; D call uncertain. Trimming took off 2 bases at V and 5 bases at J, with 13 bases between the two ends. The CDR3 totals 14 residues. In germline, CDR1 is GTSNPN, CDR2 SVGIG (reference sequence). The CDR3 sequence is CAWSTREADQPQHF. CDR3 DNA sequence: TGTGCCTGGAGTACTCGGGAGGCGGATCAGCCCCAGCATTTT.

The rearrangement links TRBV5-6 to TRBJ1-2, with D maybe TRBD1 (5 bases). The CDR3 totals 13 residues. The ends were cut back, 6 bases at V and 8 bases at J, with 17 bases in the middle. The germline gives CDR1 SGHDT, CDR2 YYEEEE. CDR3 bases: TGTGCCAGCACTCGACTCCCGGGGGAGGGCTACACCTTC. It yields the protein CASTRLPGEGYTF.

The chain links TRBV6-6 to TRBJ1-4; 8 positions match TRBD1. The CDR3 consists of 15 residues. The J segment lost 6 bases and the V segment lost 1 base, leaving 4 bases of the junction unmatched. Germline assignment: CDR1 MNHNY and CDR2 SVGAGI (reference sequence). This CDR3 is CASSYWDRLDEKLFF. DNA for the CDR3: TGTGCCAGCAGTTACTGGGACAGGTTGGATGAAAAACTGTTTTTT.

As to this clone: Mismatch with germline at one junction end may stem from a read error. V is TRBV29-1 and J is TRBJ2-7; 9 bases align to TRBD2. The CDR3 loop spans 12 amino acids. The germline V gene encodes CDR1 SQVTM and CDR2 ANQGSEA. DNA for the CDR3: TGCAGCGTTGTAGCGGGGGCATACGGGCAGTACTTC. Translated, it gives CSVVAGAYGQYF.

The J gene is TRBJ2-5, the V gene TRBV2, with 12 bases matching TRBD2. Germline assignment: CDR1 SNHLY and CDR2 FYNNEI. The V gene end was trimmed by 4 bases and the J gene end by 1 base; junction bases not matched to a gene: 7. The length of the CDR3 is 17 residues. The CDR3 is CASSVGLAGGTQETQYF. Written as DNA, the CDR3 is TGTGCCAGCAGTGTAGGGCTAGCGGGGGGGACCCAAGAGACCCAGTACTTC.